The next 27 T cell receptor beta chains were all read from a single sample in a study of regulatory T cells in long-lasting Graves disease. The time point denotes: newly diagnosed GD, antithyroid drugs for less than 3 months. RNA isolated from PBMCs was used to make the TCR library. Arm-PCR of CDR3 regions and iRepertoire HTBI primers were the basis on which TCR beta libraries were built. Each CDR3 protein gets one entry after TCRdb re-called the multiplex PCR reads with MiXCR. The sample lists more than 450,000 distinct CDR3 sequences, 15% to 20% occurring once. These sequences were also reported in another study, on T cells in Graves' hyperthyroidism and ophthalmopathy.

The material sequenced was peripheral blood mononuclear cells (PBMCs), taken at new diagnosis, from a patient treated with antithyroid drugs. All receptors derive from a man aged 40-50 years with Graves disease.

A few counts support this clonotype. The rearrangement joins TRBV24-1 to TRBJ2-7, with 9 bases matching TRBD1. From germline, CDR1 is KGHDR and CDR2 SFDVKD. Trimming removed 12 bases from V and 5 bases from J; junction bases left unmatched: 7. This CDR3 region has 12 residues. As DNA, the CDR3 is TGTGCCGCGGACAGGGGAATCCACGAGCAGTACTTC. It specifies CAADRGIHEQYF.

This clonotype was observed at least ten times. This chain links TRBV6-5 with TRBJ2-1; 8 bases match TRBD2. The CDR3 contains 16 residues. Germline CDR1 reads MNHEY; CDR2 reads SVGAGI. V trimming: 3 bases; J trimming: 9 bases; junction bases outside the gene matches: 13. In nucleotides, the CDR3 is TGTGCCAGCAGTTATATGGTAGGGACTAGAGGGGGTGAGCAGTTCTTC. This sequence encodes CASSYMVGTRGGEQFF.

V usage is TRBV20-1 and J usage is TRBJ2-7; 9 nucleotides agree with TRBD1. CDR1 is DFQATT, CDR2 SNEGSKA, per germline (reference sequence). The junction had 7 bases not matched to a gene; V was cut back by 1 base and J by 0 bases. The CDR3 contains 16 residues. The DNA for the CDR3 is TGCAGTGCTAGAGGGGACAGGGCCACTTTCTCCTACGAGCAGTACTTC. Translation: CSARGDRATFSYEQYF.

Remarks on this clonotype: Given a much more abundant clone one base away, this may be a read error. The chain is built from TRBV2 and TRBJ2-2; 7 positions agree with TRBD1. CDR1 and CDR2 from the germline V gene are SNHLY and FYNNEI. The CDR3 length is 14 residues. Trimming at V came to 6 bases and at J to 1 base, leaving 2 bases not matched to a gene. This CDR3 reads CASRWTGNTGELFF. For the CDR3, the DNA is TGTGCCAGCAGATGGACAGGGAACACCGGGGAGCTGTTTTTT. The entire variable domain, with the rest obtained from reference TRBV2 and TRBJ2-2, is as follows: EPEVTQTPSHQVTQMGQEVILRCVPISNHLYFYWYRQILGQKVEFLVSFYNNEISEKSEIFDDQFSVERPDGSNFTLKIRSTKLEDSAMYFCASRWTGNTGELFFGEGSRLTVL.

The rearrangement uses TRBV7-8 and TRBJ2-5; D might be TRBD1 (6 bases). CDR3 length: 14 amino acids. The V and J ends lost 1 base and 7 bases respectively, with 13 bases between them. CDR1 SGHVS and CDR2 FQNEAQ come from the germline V gene. The CDR3 here is CASSLDWDTWTQYF. CDR3 sequence (DNA): TGTGCCAGCAGCTTAGATTGGGACACCTGGACCCAGTACTTC.

This clonotype appeared many times. The rearrangement links TRBV28 to TRBJ2-3, with 9 bases aligning to TRBD2. V shed 2 bases and J 10 bases; nucleotides not matched to a gene: 1. The CDR3 totals 12 residues. Looked up from germline, CDR1 is MDHEN and CDR2 is SYDVKM. This chain's CDR3 is CASSLRTSAQYF. The CDR3 DNA follows: TGTGCCAGCAGTTTAAGGACTAGCGCGCAGTATTTT. Drawing the rest from reference TRBV28 and TRBJ2-3, the complete variable domain is DVKVTQSSRYLVKRTGEKVFLECVQDMDHENMFWYRQDPGLGLRLIYFSYDVKMKEKGDIPEGYSVSREKKERFSLILESASTNQTSMYLCASSLRTSAQYFGPGTRLTVL.

The CDR3: CASTPDRGRIKGYTF. The CDR3 nucleotides are TGTGCCAGCACCCCTGACAGGGGGCGAATCAAAGGCTACACCTTC. This sequence joins TRBV2 and TRBJ1-2, with 10 bases fitting TRBD1. V lost 7 bases to trimming and J lost 8 bases; unmatched junction nucleotides: 13. The CDR3 totals 15 residues. Germline assignment: CDR1 SNHLY and CDR2 FYNNEI.

This clonotype came up many times. V gene TRBV13 combines with J gene TRBJ2-1; 14 bases map to TRBD2. Germline values: CDR1 PRHDT, CDR2 FYEKMQ (reference sequence). The V and J ends lost 3 bases and 7 bases, in that order; junction bases with no gene match: 8. The CDR3 totals 17 residues. For the CDR3, the DNA is TGTGCCAGCAGCTTTGGACACGGGACTAGCGGGGGTAATGAGCAGTTCTTC. It codes for CASSFGHGTSGGNEQFF.

The chain is built from TRBV5-1 and TRBJ1-2; D unclear. The length of the CDR3 is 12 residues. CDR1 is SGHRS and CDR2 is YFSETQ in the germline V gene. Trimming cost V 4 bases and J 7 bases, with 11 bases left between them. The CDR3 here is CASSPEGPGYTF. DNA for the CDR3: TGCGCCAGCAGCCCAGAAGGCCCTGGCTACACCTTC.

This clonotype was seen many times. The V and J genes are TRBV12-3 or TRBV12-4 and TRBJ2-3; TRBD2 might be the D (5 bases). V was pared by 6 bases and J by 4 bases, with 14 bases between. The CDR3 contains 14 residues. CDR3 sequence reads: CASSPTSSADTQYF. The CDR3 DNA is TGTGCCAGCAGCCCAACTAGTTCCGCAGATACGCAGTATTTT.

This clonotype was seen more than once but under ten times. The chain is built from TRBV7-9 and TRBJ2-1; TRBD2 matches at 8 bases. V shed 5 bases and J 6 bases; nucleotides not matched to a gene: 6. CDR1 SEHNR and CDR2 FQNEAQ come from the germline V gene (reference sequence). CDR3 length: 14 residues. CDR3: CASSLGGGVNEQFF. CDR3 sequence (DNA): TGTGCCAGCAGCCTCGGGGGGGGGGTCAATGAGCAGTTCTTC.

This clonotype has at least ten counts. This chain links TRBV6-2 or TRBV6-3 with TRBJ2-1; D not certain. CDR1 and CDR2 from the germline V gene are MNHEY and SVGEGT. This CDR3 has 12 residues. V lost 4 bases to trimming and J lost 5 bases, with 6 bases between them. Here the CDR3 DNA reads TGTGCCAGCAGTTCGGCAAACAATGAGCAGTTCTTC. Its translation is CASSSANNEQFF.

This clonotype was detected ten times or more. The chain combines TRBV5-1 with TRBJ2-5; TRBD2 matches 8 bases. Germline V lookup: CDR1 SGHRS, CDR2 YFSETQ. This CDR3 region has 14 residues. V was clipped by 5 bases and J by 2 bases; unmatched bases: 5. CDR3 DNA: TGCGCCAGCAGTCCCGGGACTAGTCAAGAGACCCAGTACTTC. Its translation: CASSPGTSQETQYF.

This clonotype was counted ten times or more. The J gene is TRBJ1-2, the V gene TRBV28; TRBD1 might be the D (6 bases). CDR3 length equals 12 residues. Germline loops: CDR1 MDHEN, CDR2 SYDVKM. V lost 10 bases and J 1 base, leaving 10 bases between the germline ends. The CDR3, as DNA: TGTGCCATCCTGGACAGTAACTATGGCTACACCTTC. Residues: CAILDSNYGYTF.

CDR3 loop: CASSRAGGGSYEQYF. CDR3 coding DNA: TGTGCCAGTAGTAGGGCGGGAGGAGGCTCCTACGAGCAGTACTTC. The chain uses TRBV19 and TRBJ2-7, with TRBD2 identical over 8 bases. CDR1 LNHDA and CDR2 SQIVND come from the germline V gene (reference sequence). The J segment lost 0 bases and the V segment lost 4 bases, leaving 5 bases of the junction unmatched. This CDR3 spans 15 amino acids.

This clonotype was counted between two and nine times. The chain has TRBV7-3 and TRBJ2-6, with TRBD2 matching 7 bases. Unmatched junction bases numbered 7, after V lost 1 base and J lost 1 base. The CDR3 is 18 residues long. Per germline, CDR1 SGHTA and CDR2 FQGTGA. The CDR3 protein is CASSLIAGVSSGANVLTF. DNA of the CDR3: TGTGCCAGCAGCTTAATCGCGGGAGTTTCTTCTGGGGCCAACGTCCTGACTTTC.

This clonotype was observed many times. The rearrangement links TRBV30 to TRBJ2-7; tentative D call: TRBD2 (6 bases). V was trimmed by 0 bases and J by 0 bases, leaving 9 bases between them. The CDR3 length is 14 residues. Per the germline V gene, CDR1 is GTSNPN and CDR2 is SVGIG (reference sequence). CDR3 sequence (DNA): TGTGCCTGGAGTGTATTCGGGAGCTCCTACGAGCAGTACTTC. It encodes CAWSVFGSSYEQYF.

Many counts were recorded for this clonotype. This chain joins TRBV5-1 and TRBJ2-1, with 7 nucleotides matching TRBD1. The CDR3 is made up of 17 amino acids. Germline-derived CDR1 and CDR2 are SGHRS and YFSETQ. J was trimmed by 0 bases and V by 4 bases; bases with no gene match: 10. CDR3 coding DNA: TGCGCCAGCAGCATAGTATACAGGGGAGCCTCCTACAATGAGCAGTTCTTC. Protein: CASSIVYRGASYNEQFF.

The gene calls are TRBV3-1 and TRBJ2-7; TRBD2 aligns across 14 bases. Germline trimming cut 0 bases from V and 5 bases from J; bases unmatched to any gene: 6. Per germline, CDR1 LGHDT and CDR2 YNNKEL (reference sequence). The CDR3 runs to 17 residues. For the CDR3, the DNA is TGTGCCAGCAGCCAAGATAAGGGACTAGCGGGAGTCCACGAGCAGTACTTC. This encodes CASSQDKGLAGVHEQYF.

The V and J genes are TRBV29-1 and TRBJ1-1, with 7 bases fitting TRBD1. The germline CDR1 and CDR2 sequences are SQVTM and ANQGSEA. Germline trimming cut 6 bases from V and 3 bases from J; bases unmatched to any gene: 13. The CDR3 has 15 amino acids. The CDR3 nucleotides are TGCAGCGTAGATCGCCCAACAGGGGAATACACTGAAGCTTTCTTT. Translating gives CSVDRPTGEYTEAFF.

This clonotype occurred many times. The chain carries TRBV29-1 and TRBJ2-7; D may be TRBD1 (5 bases). CDR3 length: 13 amino acids. Germline V lookup: CDR1 SQVTM, CDR2 ANQGSEA. V was trimmed by 6 bases and J by 1 base, leaving 13 bases between them. Here the CDR3 DNA reads TGCAGCGTCGCCGACGACAGTTCCTACGAGCAGTACTTC. Its translation: CSVADDSSYEQYF.

This clonotype has a count of ten or more. V is TRBV27 and J is TRBJ2-4; 16 bases fit TRBD2. CDR1 is MNHEY and CDR2 is SMNVEV in the germline V gene (reference sequence). V dropped 5 bases and J dropped 9; count of bases not matched to a gene: 7. CDR3 length equals 16 residues. CDR3 nucleotide sequence: TGTGCCAGCAGTGTGGGACTAGCGGGAGGGTCAGGCATTCAGTACTTC. This sequence encodes CASSVGLAGGSGIQYF.

A few counts support this clonotype. The rearrangement uses TRBV6-1 and TRBJ2-3; a possible D gene is TRBD2 (5 bases). The CDR3 totals 13 residues. Trimming stripped 5 bases from V and 1 base from J, with 7 bases between. The V gene's germline CDR1 is MNHNS and CDR2 SASEGT. The CDR3 DNA is TGTGCCAGCAGTCATAGCGGCACAGATACGCAGTATTTT. Translating gives CASSHSGTDTQYF.

A note on this clonotype: A much larger clonotype is one base distant, so this may be a read error. The CDR3 ends on some other residue instead of the conserved phenylalanine or tryptophan, so this is likely a read error. The genes are TRBV20-1 and TRBJ2-3; D not certain. The V gene lost 3 bases and the J gene lost 7 bases, with 17 bases spanning the gap. Germline CDR1 and CDR2: DFQATT and SNEGSKA (reference sequence). This CDR3 is built from 14 residues. DNA for the CDR3: TGCAGTGCTAGTAATGCCTGGCGGTTAAATACGCAGTATCTT. Amino acids: CSASNAWRLNTQYL.

In its sample, this clonotype was seen many times. V and J are TRBV11-2 and TRBJ2-5; D is uncertain. V dropped 2 bases and J dropped 4 bases, with 14 bases sitting between them. The germline gives CDR1 SGHAT, CDR2 FQNNGV. This CDR3 has 15 amino acids. For the CDR3, the DNA is TGTGCCAGCAGCTTAAGCCCCGTTAGACGAGAGACCCAGTACTTC. Its protein product is CASSLSPVRRETQYF.

This clonotype has only a few counts. The CDR3: CSVGGGTDGYTF. In DNA, the CDR3 is TGCAGCGTCGGTGGGGGGACGGATGGCTACACCTTC. The rearrangement joins TRBV29-1 to TRBJ1-2, with D possibly TRBD1 on 5 matching bases. Between the trimmed V and J ends, which lost 6 bases and 6 bases, there was a span of 14 bases. Germline CDR1 and CDR2: SQVTM and ANQGSEA. CDR3 length: 12 residues. The entire variable domain, with the rest obtained from reference TRBV29-1 and TRBJ1-2, is as follows: SAVISQKPSRDICQRGTSLTIQCQVDSQVTMMFWYRQQPGQSLTLIATANQGSEATYESGFVIDKFPISRPNLTFSTLTVSNMSPEDSSIYLCSVGGGTDGYTFGSGTRLTVV.

The sample holds many counts of this clonotype. This chain links TRBV30 with TRBJ1-1; D possibly corresponds to TRBD1 (5 bases). Per the germline V gene, CDR1 is GTSNPN and CDR2 is SVGIG (reference sequence). CDR3 length equals 14 residues. Trimming took off 4 bases at V and 1 base at J, with 13 bases between the two ends. The CDR3 region is CAWNYGGGNTEAFF. The CDR3 DNA follows: TGTGCCTGGAATTATGGGGGGGGGAACACTGAAGCTTTCTTT.